A single count supports the clone carrying this T cell receptor (beta chain). One entry per CDR3 protein, called by TCRdb with MiXCR from the RT-PCR reads. The repertoire consists of 630,000 or so distinct CDR3 sequences, with 15% to 18% occurring once and the leading ten covering around a tenth. This sample was included in a study of response to subunit inactivated influenza vaccine. Germline loops: CDR1 SGHTA, CDR2 FQGNSA. Germline trimming cut 7 bases from V and 7 bases from J; bases unmatched to any gene: 12. CDR3 length: 15 residues. The chain recombines TRBV7-2 with TRBJ2-1, with 8 nucleotides matching TRBD2. The specimen was PBMCs from blood, collected roughly 12 days after vaccination. The TCR sequence derives from a man aged 50 to 59 who received an inactivated influenza vaccine. The CDR3: CASIRDGRAVNEQFF. CDR3 bases: TGTGCCAGCATCAGAGACGGGAGGGCCGTGAATGAGCAGTTCTTC. The complete variable domain, with remaining parts taken from reference TRBV7-2 and TRBJ2-1, reads GAGVSQSPSNKVTEKGKDVELRCDPISGHTALYWYRQSLGQGLEFLIYFQGNSAPDKSGLPSDRFSAERTGGSVSTLTIQRTQQEDSAVYLCASIRDGRAVNEQFFGPGTRLTVL.